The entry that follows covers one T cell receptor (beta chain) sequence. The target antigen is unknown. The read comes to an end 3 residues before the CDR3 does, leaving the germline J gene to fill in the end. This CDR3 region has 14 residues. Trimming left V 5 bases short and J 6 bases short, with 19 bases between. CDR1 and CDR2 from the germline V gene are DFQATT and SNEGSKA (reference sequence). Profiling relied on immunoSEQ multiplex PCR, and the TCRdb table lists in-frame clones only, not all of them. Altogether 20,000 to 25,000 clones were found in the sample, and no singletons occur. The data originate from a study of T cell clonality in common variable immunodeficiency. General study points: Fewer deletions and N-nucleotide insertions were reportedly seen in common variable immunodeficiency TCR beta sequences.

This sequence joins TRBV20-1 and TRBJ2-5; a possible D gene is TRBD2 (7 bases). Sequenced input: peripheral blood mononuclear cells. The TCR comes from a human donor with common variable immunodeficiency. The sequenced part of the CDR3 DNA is TGCAGTGCTCAATTGGGGGGGGCCTCAAAGACC. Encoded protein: CSAQLGGASKT. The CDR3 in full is CSAQLGGASKTQYF.